The clone carrying this TCR beta chain was found a few times. What it binds is not known. The entry originates in a study of T-cell memory formation after mild COVID-19. One entry per CDR3 protein, called by TCRdb with MiXCR from the 5' RACE reads. The table records about 560,000 distinct CDR3 sequences, more than 15% of them present only once. General study points: Nothing showed for sure that second-wave clones peaking on day 37 were SARS-CoV-2 specific. While clones contracting from day 15 to 85 were balanced between CD4 and CD8, later expanders leaned CD4+.

The V and J ends lost 4 bases and 2 bases respectively, with 14 bases between them. The germline gives CDR1 SGHNT, CDR2 YYREEE (reference sequence). This CDR3 contains 15 residues. This receptor was identified in an adult woman who had mild COVID-19 (a few samples of this study predate the infection). Cell type and time point are not known. V gene TRBV5-4 combines with J gene TRBJ2-3; weak D call: TRBD2 (6 bases). Sequencing was done on a sample of PBMCs or a T cell subset sorted from them (not recorded which). CDR3 sequence reads: CASSTPRGFTDTQYF. The CDR3 DNA is TGTGCCAGCAGCACTCCACGGGGGTTCACAGATACGCAGTATTTT.